This T cell receptor beta chain stems from a study of brain metastases from non-small cell lung cancer. Study findings and constraints: In about 64% of brain metastases, T-cell clones were expanded compared with matched primary tumors. Fewer infiltrating T cells were found in brain metastases than primaries. TCR repertoires overlapped largely between brain metastases and matched primaries.

In regard to this clone: Its antigen is still unknown.

TCRdb's table, derived via immunoSEQ multiplex PCR, lists solely in-frame clones and lacks some. This table has 1,500 to 2,000 clones, roughly 93% appearing once. Per germline, CDR1 SGHNT and CDR2 YYREEE (reference sequence). CDR3 length equals 15 residues. Trimming removed 2 bases from V and 1 base from J; junction bases left unmatched: 4. Sequencing was done on a sample of tissue from a brain metastasis. The receptor's source is a donor at least 40 years old with non-small cell lung cancer. V usage is TRBV5-4 and J usage is TRBJ1-1; 8 bases align to TRBD1. Here the CDR3 reads CASSLPGTGNTEAFF. The CDR3 region has the DNA TGTGCCAGCAGCTTACCAGGGACAGGGAACACTGAAGCTTTCTTT.